The 8 T cell receptor beta chains below come from one sample, sequenced in a study of OX40 agonist ivuxolimab in advanced cancers. Data came from immunoSEQ multiplex PCR; TCRdb stores just in-frame clones and leaves some out. The table lists roughly 69,000 clones, more than 85% of them singletons. Sequencing was performed on CD4+ or CD8+ T cells sorted from blood, taken in a trial of the OX40 agonist ivuxolimab. The receptors derive from an adult with an advanced solid tumor such as melanoma, head and neck, liver or kidney cancer.

The V and J genes are TRBV6-1 and TRBJ2-2, with D possibly matching TRBD2 (7 bases). The V gene lost 0 bases and the J gene lost 5 bases, with 13 bases spanning the gap. Germline assignment: CDR1 MNHNS and CDR2 SASEGT. The CDR3 loop spans 16 amino acids. The CDR3 sequence is CASSEALGGGTGELFF. The CDR3 region has the DNA TGTGCCAGCAGTGAAGCGCTGGGAGGGGGGACCGGGGAGCTGTTTTTT.

The V and J genes are TRBV5-1 and TRBJ1-1; D call uncertain. This CDR3 region has 16 residues. The germline V gene has CDR1 SGHRS and CDR2 YFSETQ. V lost 3 bases and J 2 bases, leaving 17 bases between the germline ends. The CDR3 DNA is TGCGCCAGCAGCTCCGACAAGGGCACGGTAAACACTGAAGCTTTCTTT. The encoded protein is CASSSDKGTVNTEAFF.

The chain joins TRBV10-3 to TRBJ1-2, with 9 bases aligning to TRBD1. The CDR3 has 15 amino acids. Losses at the gene ends were 1 base for V and 3 bases for J; bases not matched to a gene: 3. The germline V gene has CDR1 ENHRY and CDR2 SYGVKD. The CDR3 DNA is TGTGCCATCAGTGAGTTGGGGGACAGGGACTATGGCTACACCTTC. As protein: CAISELGDRDYGYTF.

This clone was counted once. The V and J genes are TRBV14 and TRBJ1-1; D not certain. This CDR3 has 13 amino acids. The V gene's germline CDR1 is SGHDN and CDR2 FVKESK. V was shortened by 5 bases and J by 1 base, with 8 bases between the two germline ends. This CDR3 is CASSSRSNTEAFF. The CDR3 DNA reads as TGTGCCAGCAGCAGCAGGTCGAACACTGAAGCTTTCTTT. Using reference TRBV14 and TRBJ1-1 for the parts outside the CDR3, the full variable domain is EAGVTQFPSHSVIEKGQTVTLRCDPISGHDNLYWYRRVMGKEIKFLLHFVKESKQDESGMPNNRFLAERTGGTYSTLKVQPAELEDSGVYFCASSSRSNTEAFFGQGTRLTVV.

V and J are TRBV5-8 and TRBJ1-5; 10 bases map to TRBD1. The ends lost 1 base at V and 0 bases at J; junction bases unmatched: 4. The CDR3 is 17 residues long. CDR1 and CDR2 from the germline V gene are SGHTS and YDEGEE. CDR3 in amino acids: CASSLYRQGASNQPQHF. In nucleotides, the CDR3 is TGTGCCAGCAGCTTGTACCGACAGGGGGCTAGCAATCAGCCCCAGCATTTT.

The J gene is TRBJ2-3, the V gene TRBV19, with D unclear. This CDR3 spans 15 amino acids. Germline CDR1 is LNHDA and CDR2 is SQIVND (reference sequence). The V gene lost 1 base and the J gene lost 0 bases, with 8 bases spanning the gap. The CDR3 nucleotides read TGTGCCAGTAGTATAGCGTCGATTAGCACAGATACGCAGTATTTT. Its protein is CASSIASISTDTQYF.

In regard to this clone: Germline is not matched at one junction end, which may reflect a read error. The chain joins TRBV5-6 to TRBJ1-4; unclear D gene. The germline V gene encodes CDR1 SGHDT and CDR2 YYEEEE. The CDR3 is 10 residues long. The CDR3 region is CASSFPGPLF. The CDR3 DNA follows: TGTGCCAGCAGCTTTCCGGGTCCTCTTTTT. Supplemented by reference TRBV5-6 and TRBJ1-4, the full variable domain reads DAGVTQSPTHLIKTRGQQVTLRCSPKSGHDTVSWYQQALGQGPQFIFQYYEEEERQRGNFPDRFSGHQFPNYSSELNVNALLLGDSALYLCASSFPGPLFGSGTQLSVL.

This sequence joins TRBV5-1 and TRBJ2-5, with D hard to call. This CDR3 is 13 amino acids long. Trimming stripped 2 bases from V and 2 bases from J, with 7 bases between. Germline CDR1 and CDR2: SGHRS and YFSETQ. Here the CDR3 DNA reads TGCGCCAGCAGCTTATCCGGACAAGAGACCCAGTACTTC. It codes for CASSLSGQETQYF.